Presented here are 26 T cell receptor beta chains from one specimen sequenced in a study of identical twins. TCRdb reprocessed the 5' RACE reads via MiXCR and lists one record per CDR3 protein. This table has about 790,000 distinct CDR3 sequences, 15% to 20% appearing once. The sample was also linked to a second study, of T cells expressing NK-cell markers.

Material for sequencing was PBMCs. The receptors were sampled from a woman aged 18-35 years in good health.

The rearrangement joins TRBV11-2 to TRBJ2-3; D ambiguous. In germline, CDR1 is SGHAT, CDR2 FQNNGV. This CDR3 is built from 13 residues. V was cut by 4 bases and J by 8 bases, with 13 bases left in between. CDR3: CASSSLEEATQYF. The DNA for the CDR3 is TGTGCCAGCAGCTCACTCGAGGAAGCTACGCAGTATTTT.

CDR3 region: CASRRETSTDTQYF. The CDR3 nucleotides are TGTGCCAGCAGGCGGGAAACTAGCACAGATACGCAGTATTTT. The chain couples TRBV6-1 to TRBJ2-3; weak D call: TRBD2 (6 bases). The CDR3 consists of 14 residues. V lost 6 bases and J 0 bases, leaving 10 bases between the germline ends. Looked up from germline, CDR1 is MNHNS and CDR2 is SASEGT.

This clonotype was detected a few times. The chain has TRBV6-2 or TRBV6-3 and TRBJ2-5; TRBD1 matches at 7 bases. This CDR3 contains 15 residues. The germline V gene has CDR1 MNHEY and CDR2 SVGEGT. V lost 0 bases, J lost 4 bases, and 5 bases stayed unmatched. The CDR3 is CASSYSGTAGETQYF. The CDR3 region has the DNA TGTGCCAGCAGTTACTCGGGGACAGCCGGAGAGACCCAGTACTTC.

The table lists this clonotype with a few counts. The V gene is TRBV10-2, the J gene TRBJ1-1, with a weak D call TRBD1 (6 bases). This CDR3 is 14 amino acids long. V gave up 8 bases and J gave up 5 bases, with 18 bases separating them. The germline gives CDR1 WSHSY, CDR2 SAAADI. CDR3 sequence reads: CASVLGGAGTEAFF. Written as DNA, the CDR3 is TGCGCCAGCGTTTTGGGGGGCGCGGGAACTGAAGCTTTCTTT.

This chain uses TRBV12-3 or TRBV12-4 with TRBJ2-5; 7 positions match TRBD1. This CDR3 has 14 amino acids. With V trimmed by 6 bases and J by 4 bases, 8 bases remained unmatched. The CDR3 bases are TGTGCCAGCAGCCAAACCCGACAGGGAGAGACCCAGTACTTC. It specifies CASSQTRQGETQYF.

The rearrangement uses TRBV9 and TRBJ1-1, with D uncertain. Germline assignment: CDR1 SGDLS and CDR2 YYNGEE. The V gene lost 4 bases and the J gene lost 1 base, with 8 bases spanning the gap. The CDR3 has 13 residues. CDR3 nucleotides: TGTGCCAGCAGCCCGTTCAGGAACACTGAAGCTTTCTTT. Protein product: CASSPFRNTEAFF.

The table lists this clonotype with a few counts. V usage is TRBV12-3 or TRBV12-4 and J usage is TRBJ1-5; weak D call: TRBD1 (5 bases). Trimming shortened V by 7 bases and J by 11 bases, and 15 bases separated the two germline ends. The CDR3 covers 12 residues. CDR3 in DNA: TGTGCCAGCACTCAAGTAGGGGCAGCCCAGCATTTT. Protein: CASTQVGAAQHF.

This chain connects TRBV7-9 to TRBJ2-7; 8 nucleotides line up with TRBD1. The V and J ends lost 5 bases and 3 bases, in that order; junction bases with no gene match: 9. CDR1 and CDR2 (germline): SEHNR, FQNEAQ (reference sequence). The CDR3 has 15 residues. The CDR3 protein is CASSPRIDRGYEQYF. CDR3 DNA: TGTGCCAGCAGCCCACGTATCGACAGGGGCTACGAGCAGTACTTC.

The chain joins TRBV20-1 to TRBJ1-2; D gene uncertain. The CDR3 totals 13 residues. V lost 3 bases, J lost 0 bases, and 8 bases lay in between. Germline CDR1 reads DFQATT; CDR2 reads SNEGSKA (reference sequence). CDR3 sequence reads: CSASSATNYGYTF. In DNA form, the CDR3 reads TGCAGTGCTAGTTCGGCCACTAACTATGGCTACACCTTC.

This clonotype was seen once. The chain is built from TRBV29-1 and TRBJ2-3, with TRBD2 as a possible D gene (6 bases). The germline gives CDR1 SQVTM, CDR2 ANQGSEA. This CDR3 has 15 residues. Trimming removed 6 bases from V and 1 base from J, with 17 bases in between. The DNA of the CDR3 is TGCAGCGTCGCGGGTGCGGGGCTAGGCACAGATACGCAGTATTTT. The encoded protein is CSVAGAGLGTDTQYF.

J is TRBJ2-1 and V is TRBV6-1; 10 bases are shared with TRBD2. J gave up 7 bases and V 6 bases, and 9 bases lay outside the gene matches. Germline values: CDR1 MNHNS, CDR2 SASEGT. This CDR3 region has 15 residues. The CDR3 spells CASRSTSGPWNEQFF. The CDR3, as DNA: TGTGCCAGCAGATCGACTAGCGGGCCGTGGAATGAGCAGTTCTTC.

J is TRBJ2-5 and V is TRBV7-7; D possibly corresponds to TRBD2 (5 bases). The CDR3 spans 13 residues. Germline V CDR1 and CDR2: SSHAT, FNYEAQ (reference sequence). Trimming stripped 3 bases from V and 0 bases from J, with 5 bases between. The CDR3 loop is CASSFGNQETQYF. The CDR3 DNA sequence: TGTGCCAGCAGCTTCGGGAACCAAGAGACCCAGTACTTC.

Only a few counts were recorded for this clonotype. V gene TRBV12-3 or TRBV12-4 combines with J gene TRBJ1-1, with a weak D call TRBD1 (5 bases). The CDR3 is 13 amino acids. Trimming took off 6 bases at V and 1 base at J, with 9 bases between the two ends. This CDR3 is CASRAGTNTEAFF. The CDR3 DNA reads as TGTGCCAGCAGAGCCGGGACGAACACTGAAGCTTTCTTT.

This clonotype was counted only a few times. This rearrangement joins TRBV24-1 to TRBJ2-5; the D gene could be TRBD1 or TRBD2 (5 bases each). CDR1 is KGHDR and CDR2 is SFDVKD in the germline V gene. V was cut by 4 bases and J by 2 bases, with 19 bases left in between. CDR3 size: 17 residues. CDR3 nucleotide sequence: TGTGCCACCAGTGACCGCCGGGACCGAGAGCAACAAGAGACCCAGTACTTC. Amino acids: CATSDRRDREQQETQYF.

CDR3 DNA: TGTGCCAGCAGTTACTCGGGGCTAGCTCCGAACACCGGGGAGCTGTTTTTT. Amino acid sequence: CASSYSGLAPNTGELFF. The rearrangement joins TRBV6-7 to TRBJ2-2; D is possibly TRBD1 or TRBD2 (5 bases each). TRBV6-7 is flagged as an ORF with uncertain function. Deletions cut 0 bases from V and 0 bases from J, with 11 bases between. The CDR3 covers 17 residues.

This clonotype was counted a single time. V is TRBV11-2 and J is TRBJ2-1; perhaps TRBD2 as D (6 bases). V was pared by 5 bases and J by 9 bases, with 17 bases between. The CDR3 extends over 14 amino acids. CDR1 SGHAT and CDR2 FQNNGV come from the germline V gene. The CDR3 reads CASSRGGATGEQFF. The CDR3 DNA sequence: TGTGCCAGCAGCCGCGGAGGGGCCACGGGTGAGCAGTTCTTC.

The chain joins TRBV6-1 to TRBJ2-3; 7 bases match TRBD2. CDR3 length: 15 residues. With V trimmed by 11 bases and J by 3 bases, 14 bases remained unmatched. CDR1 and CDR2 from the germline V gene are MNHNS and SASEGT. The CDR3 nucleotides read TGTGCCCGCCGCGGCGGAGTGGGGGGGACAGATACGCAGTATTTT. Translated: CARRGGVGGTDTQYF.

In this sample, this clonotype turned up a few times. This chain uses TRBV11-1 with TRBJ1-2, with D uncertain. From germline, CDR1 is SGHAT and CDR2 FQDESV (reference sequence). The V end was cut by 2 bases, the J end by 4 bases, with 8 bases between. This CDR3 contains 13 residues. CDR3 sequence reads: CASSLSVRYGYTF. The DNA of the CDR3 is TGTGCCAGCAGCTTATCAGTGCGCTATGGCTACACCTTC.

The rearrangement uses TRBV20-1 and TRBJ2-5, with TRBD2 identical over 10 bases. Trimming cost V 5 bases and J 2 bases; bases outside gene matches: 8. The CDR3 consists of 15 residues. CDR1 and CDR2 from the germline V gene are DFQATT and SNEGSKA (reference sequence). CDR3 sequence (DNA): TGCAGTGCTTCCGGGACTAGCGAGAAACAAGAGACCCAGTACTTC. Residues: CSASGTSEKQETQYF.

This clonotype was seen a few times. The chain recombines TRBV5-1 with TRBJ2-5, with D perhaps given as TRBD1 or TRBD2 (6 bases each). Trimming took off 4 bases at V and 5 bases at J, with 15 bases between the two ends. Per germline, CDR1 SGHRS and CDR2 YFSETQ. This CDR3 region has 14 residues. The CDR3: CASSPRWGAETQYF. The CDR3 DNA sequence: TGCGCCAGCAGCCCCCGGTGGGGGGCGGAGACCCAGTACTTC.

The sample holds a few counts of this clonotype. The V and J genes are TRBV20-1 and TRBJ2-5; 11 bases fit TRBD2. The CDR3 is made up of 15 amino acids. Trimming took 0 bases from V and 4 from J; bases not matched to a gene: 4. The germline CDR1 and CDR2 sequences are DFQATT and SNEGSKA (reference sequence). The CDR3 coding sequence is TGCAGTGCTAGAGATAGCGGGGGGGCCGCAGAGACCCAGTACTTC. Its translation is CSARDSGGAAETQYF.

The J gene is TRBJ2-1, the V gene TRBV12-3 or TRBV12-4; TRBD2 matches 13 bases. Trimming removed 7 bases from V and 1 base from J; junction bases left unmatched: 13. The CDR3 loop spans 19 amino acids. CDR3 sequence (DNA): TGTGCCAGCACCGATCCGGGACTAGCGGGAAATGGGTCCTACAATGAGCAGTTCTTC. It encodes CASTDPGLAGNGSYNEQFF.

The chain links TRBV7-2 to TRBJ1-5, with D possibly being TRBD1 (6 bases). The germline V and J ends were trimmed by 4 bases and 4 bases, with 11 bases remaining between them. Germline CDR1 reads SGHTA; CDR2 reads FQGNSA. The CDR3 extends over 14 amino acids. The CDR3 nucleotides are TGTGCCAGCAGCTCCCGGACAGAGAATCAGCCCCAGCATTTT. Translated, it gives CASSSRTENQPQHF.

This clonotype was picked up a small number of times. The V gene is TRBV7-2, the J gene TRBJ2-5, with D perhaps assigned TRBD1 or TRBD2 (5 bases each). Germline V lookup: CDR1 SGHTA, CDR2 FQGNSA. CDR3 size: 15 residues. Trimming took off 4 bases at V and 5 bases at J, with 17 bases between the two ends. CDR3 sequence (DNA): TGTGCCAGCAGCTCGTCAGGGATCCGCGGGGAGACCCAGTACTTC. This sequence encodes CASSSSGIRGETQYF.

For this clonotype: Just one base apart from a much larger clone, this may be a read error. This sequence joins TRBV10-2 and TRBJ2-2, with 10 bases that match TRBD2. CDR3 length equals 14 residues. Per germline, CDR1 WSHSY and CDR2 SAAADI. The CDR3 loop is CATLAGGVGGELSF. The DNA for the CDR3 is TGCGCCACCTTAGCGGGGGGTGTCGGCGGGGAGCTGTCTTTT.

This clonotype has more than one count but fewer than ten. V is TRBV7-9 and J is TRBJ2-3; 7 bases match TRBD1. V was pared by 5 bases and J by 0 bases, with 8 bases of the junction left unmatched. The germline V gene has CDR1 SEHNR and CDR2 FQNEAQ (reference sequence). The length of the CDR3 is 16 residues. CDR3 amino acids: CASSLGTDLSTDTQYF. The CDR3 nucleotides read TGTGCCAGCAGCCTCGGGACAGACCTTAGCACAGATACGCAGTATTTT.